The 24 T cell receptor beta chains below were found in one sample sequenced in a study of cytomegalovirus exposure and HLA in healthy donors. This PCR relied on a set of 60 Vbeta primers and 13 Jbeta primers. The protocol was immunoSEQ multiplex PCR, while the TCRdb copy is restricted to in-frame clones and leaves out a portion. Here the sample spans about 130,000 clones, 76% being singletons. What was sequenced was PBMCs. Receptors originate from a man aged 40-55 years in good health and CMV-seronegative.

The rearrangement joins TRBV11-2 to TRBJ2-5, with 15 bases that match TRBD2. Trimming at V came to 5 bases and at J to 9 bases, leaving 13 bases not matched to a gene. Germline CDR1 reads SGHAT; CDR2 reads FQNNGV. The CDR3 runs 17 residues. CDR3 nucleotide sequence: TGTGCCAGCAGCGAACGAGGGACTAGCGGGGGGTCGGTGGCCCAGTACTTC. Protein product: CASSERGTSGGSVAQYF.

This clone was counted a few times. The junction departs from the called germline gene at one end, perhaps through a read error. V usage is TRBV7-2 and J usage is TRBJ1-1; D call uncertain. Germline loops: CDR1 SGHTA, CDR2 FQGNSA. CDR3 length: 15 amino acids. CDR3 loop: CASSLGRNANTEASF. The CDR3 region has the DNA TGTGCCAGCAGCTTAGGGAGGAACGCGAACACTGAAGCTTCCTTT.

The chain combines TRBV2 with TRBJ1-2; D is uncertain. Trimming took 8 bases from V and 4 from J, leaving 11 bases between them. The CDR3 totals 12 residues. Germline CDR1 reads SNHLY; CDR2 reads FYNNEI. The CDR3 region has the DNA TGTGCCAGCGGGGAGGGCCGCTATGGCTACACCTTC. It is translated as CASGEGRYGYTF. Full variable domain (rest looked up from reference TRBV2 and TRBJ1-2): EPEVTQTPSHQVTQMGQEVILRCVPISNHLYFYWYRQILGQKVEFLVSFYNNEISEKSEIFDDQFSVERPDGSNFTLKIRSTKLEDSAMYFCASGEGRYGYTFGSGTRLTVV.

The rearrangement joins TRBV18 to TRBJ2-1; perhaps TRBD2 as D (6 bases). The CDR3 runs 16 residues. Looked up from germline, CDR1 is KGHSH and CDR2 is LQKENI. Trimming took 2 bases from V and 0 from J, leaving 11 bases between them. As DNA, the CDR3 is TGTGCCAGCTCACCAGAGGAGGGGAGCTCCTACAATGAGCAGTTCTTC. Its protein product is CASSPEEGSSYNEQFF.

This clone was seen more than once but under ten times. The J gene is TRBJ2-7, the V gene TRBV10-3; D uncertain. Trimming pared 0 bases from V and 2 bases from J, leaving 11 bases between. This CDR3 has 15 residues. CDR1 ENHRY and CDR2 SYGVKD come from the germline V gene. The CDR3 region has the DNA TGTGCCATCAGTGAGTCGAGCCAGGAACCCTACGAGCAGTACTTC. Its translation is CAISESSQEPYEQYF.

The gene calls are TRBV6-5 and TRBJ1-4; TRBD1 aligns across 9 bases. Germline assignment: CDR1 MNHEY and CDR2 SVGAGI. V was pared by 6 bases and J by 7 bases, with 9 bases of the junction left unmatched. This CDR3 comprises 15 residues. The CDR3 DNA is TGTGCCAGCAGCGGTAGGGACAGGGAAGGTGAAAAACTGTTTTTT. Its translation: CASSGRDREGEKLFF.

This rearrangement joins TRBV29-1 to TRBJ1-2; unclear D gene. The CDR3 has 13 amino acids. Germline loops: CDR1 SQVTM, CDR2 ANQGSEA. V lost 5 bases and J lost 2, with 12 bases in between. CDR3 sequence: CSVRFDGNYGYTF. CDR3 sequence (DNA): TGCAGCGTTCGATTTGACGGGAACTATGGCTACACCTTC. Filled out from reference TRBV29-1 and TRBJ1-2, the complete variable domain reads SAVISQKPSRDICQRGTSLTIQCQVDSQVTMMFWYRQQPGQSLTLIATANQGSEATYESGFVIDKFPISRPNLTFSTLTVSNMSPEDSSIYLCSVRFDGNYGYTFGSGTRLTVV.

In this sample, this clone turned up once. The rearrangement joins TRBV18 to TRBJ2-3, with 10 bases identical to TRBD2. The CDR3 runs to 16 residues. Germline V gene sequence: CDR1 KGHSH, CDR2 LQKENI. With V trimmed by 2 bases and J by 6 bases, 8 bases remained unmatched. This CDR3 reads CASSPGLAARRDTQYF. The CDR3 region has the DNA TGTGCCAGCTCACCAGGACTAGCGGCCCGCAGGGATACGCAGTATTTT.

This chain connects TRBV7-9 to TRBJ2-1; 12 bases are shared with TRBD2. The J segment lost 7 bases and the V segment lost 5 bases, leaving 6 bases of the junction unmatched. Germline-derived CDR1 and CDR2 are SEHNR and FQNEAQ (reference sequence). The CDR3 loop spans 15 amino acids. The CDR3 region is CASSRLAGVSNEQFF. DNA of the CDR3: TGTGCCAGCAGCAGACTAGCGGGAGTGAGTAATGAGCAGTTCTTC.

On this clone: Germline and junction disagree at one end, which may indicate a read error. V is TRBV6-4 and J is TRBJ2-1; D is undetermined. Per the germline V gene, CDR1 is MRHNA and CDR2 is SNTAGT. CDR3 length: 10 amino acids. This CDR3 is CASTYYEQFF. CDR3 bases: TGTGCCAGCACCTACTATGAGCAGTTCTTC.

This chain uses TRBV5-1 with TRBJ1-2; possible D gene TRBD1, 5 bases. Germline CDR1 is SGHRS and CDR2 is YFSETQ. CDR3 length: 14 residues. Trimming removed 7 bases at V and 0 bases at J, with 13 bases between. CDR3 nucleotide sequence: TGCGCCAGCGGACCTGGGGGGGCTAACTATGGCTACACCTTC. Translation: CASGPGGANYGYTF. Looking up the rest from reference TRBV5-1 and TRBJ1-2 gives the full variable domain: KAGVTQTPRYLIKTRGQQVTLSCSPISGHRSVSWYQQTPGQGLQFLFEYFSETQRNKGNFPGRFSGRQFSNSRSEMNVSTLELGDSALYLCASGPGGANYGYTFGSGTRLTVV.

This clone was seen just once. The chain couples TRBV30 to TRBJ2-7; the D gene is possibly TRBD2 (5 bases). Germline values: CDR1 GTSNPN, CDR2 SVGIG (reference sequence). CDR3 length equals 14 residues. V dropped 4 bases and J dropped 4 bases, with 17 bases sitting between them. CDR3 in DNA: TGTGCCTGGACCGGGGATCGGACCCGTTACGAGCAGTACTTC. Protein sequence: CAWTGDRTRYEQYF. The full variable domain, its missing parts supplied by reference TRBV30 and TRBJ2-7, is SQTIHQWPATLVQPVGSPLSLECTVEGTSNPNLYWYRQAAGRGLQLLFYSVGIGQISSEVPQNLSASRPQDRQFILSSKKLLLSDSGFYLCAWTGDRTRYEQYFGPGTRLTVT.

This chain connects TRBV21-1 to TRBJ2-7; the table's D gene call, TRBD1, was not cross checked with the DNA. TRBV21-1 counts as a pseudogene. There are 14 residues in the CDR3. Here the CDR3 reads CASSITGETYEQYF. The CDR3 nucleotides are TGTGCCAGCAGCATTACAGGGGAAACCTACGAGCAGTACTTC.

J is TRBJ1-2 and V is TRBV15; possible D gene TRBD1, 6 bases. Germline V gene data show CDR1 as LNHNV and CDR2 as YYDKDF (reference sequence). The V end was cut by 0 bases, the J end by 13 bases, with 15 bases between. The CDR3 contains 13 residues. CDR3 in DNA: TGTGCCACCAGCAGAGATCAGGGGATTTTAGGCACCTTC. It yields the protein CATSRDQGILGTF.

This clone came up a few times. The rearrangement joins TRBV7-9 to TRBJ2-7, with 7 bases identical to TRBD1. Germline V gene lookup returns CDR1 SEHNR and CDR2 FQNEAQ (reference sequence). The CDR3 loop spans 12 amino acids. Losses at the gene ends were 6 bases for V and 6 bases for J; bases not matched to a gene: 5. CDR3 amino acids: CASSKGQTEQYF. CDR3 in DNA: TGTGCCAGCAGTAAGGGACAGACCGAGCAGTACTTC.

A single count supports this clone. CDR3 DNA: TGTGCCAGCAGTGAAGTAGCGGGACGTAGCACAGATACGCAGTATTTT. Its protein is CASSEVAGRSTDTQYF. The gene calls are TRBV6-1 and TRBJ2-3; 8 bases align to TRBD2. Trimming at V came to 1 base and at J to 0 bases, leaving 3 bases not matched to a gene. This CDR3 spans 16 amino acids. Germline V gene data show CDR1 as MNHNS and CDR2 as SASEGT.

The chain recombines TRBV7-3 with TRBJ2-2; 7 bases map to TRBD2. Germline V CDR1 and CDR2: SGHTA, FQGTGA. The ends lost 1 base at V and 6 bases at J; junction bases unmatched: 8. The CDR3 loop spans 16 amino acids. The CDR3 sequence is CASSLRSSGGAGELFF. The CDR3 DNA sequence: TGTGCCAGCAGCTTAAGGTCCTCGGGAGGAGCCGGGGAGCTGTTTTTT.

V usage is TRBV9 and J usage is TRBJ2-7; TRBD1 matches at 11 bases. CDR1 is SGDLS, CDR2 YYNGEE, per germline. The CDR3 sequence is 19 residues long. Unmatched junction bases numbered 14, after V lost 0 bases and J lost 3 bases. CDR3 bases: TGTGCCAGCAGCGTAGGGGTCGGGACAGGGGGAGTGTCAAGCTACGAGCAGTACTTC. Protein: CASSVGVGTGGVSSYEQYF.

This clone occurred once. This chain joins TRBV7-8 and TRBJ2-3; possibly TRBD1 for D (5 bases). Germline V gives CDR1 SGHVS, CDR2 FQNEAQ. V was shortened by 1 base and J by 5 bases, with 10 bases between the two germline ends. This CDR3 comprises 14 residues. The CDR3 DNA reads TGTGCCAGCAGCTTAGTCAGGGTAGGAGATACGCAGTATTTT. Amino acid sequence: CASSLVRVGDTQYF. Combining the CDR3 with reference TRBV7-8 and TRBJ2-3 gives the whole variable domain GAGVSQSPRYKVAKRGQDVALRCDPISGHVSLFWYQQALGQGPEFLTYFQNEAQLDKSGLPSDRFFAERPEGSVSTLKIQRTQQEDSAVYLCASSLVRVGDTQYFGPGTRLTVL.

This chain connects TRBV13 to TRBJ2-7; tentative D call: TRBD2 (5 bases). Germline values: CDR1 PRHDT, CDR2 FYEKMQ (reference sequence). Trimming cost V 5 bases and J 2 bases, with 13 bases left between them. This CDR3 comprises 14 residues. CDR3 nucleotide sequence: TGTGCCAGCAGCCTCAAGACTAAAACCTACGAGCAGTACTTC. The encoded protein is CASSLKTKTYEQYF.

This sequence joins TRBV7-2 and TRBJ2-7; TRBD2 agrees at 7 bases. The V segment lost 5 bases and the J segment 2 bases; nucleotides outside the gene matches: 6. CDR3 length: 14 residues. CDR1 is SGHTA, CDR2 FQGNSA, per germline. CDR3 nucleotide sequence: TGTGCCAGCAGCCTAAAGGCGGGGGCCTACGAGCAGTACTTC. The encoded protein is CASSLKAGAYEQYF. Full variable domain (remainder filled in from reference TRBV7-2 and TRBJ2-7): GAGVSQSPSNKVTEKGKDVELRCDPISGHTALYWYRQSLGQGLEFLIYFQGNSAPDKSGLPSDRFSAERTGGSVSTLTIQRTQQEDSAVYLCASSLKAGAYEQYFGPGTRLTVT.

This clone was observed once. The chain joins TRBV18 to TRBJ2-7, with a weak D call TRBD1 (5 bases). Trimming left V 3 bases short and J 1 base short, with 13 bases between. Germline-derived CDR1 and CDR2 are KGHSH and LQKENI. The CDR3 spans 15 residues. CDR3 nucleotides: TGTGCCAGCTCACCTCTAGGGGCCTTTTCCTACGAGCAGTACTTC. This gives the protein CASSPLGAFSYEQYF.

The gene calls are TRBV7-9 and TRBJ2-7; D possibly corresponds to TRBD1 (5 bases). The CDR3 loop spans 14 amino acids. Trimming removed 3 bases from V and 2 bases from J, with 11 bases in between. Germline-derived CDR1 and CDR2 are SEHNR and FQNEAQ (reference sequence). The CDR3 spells CASSFAGNPYEQYF. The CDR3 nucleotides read TGTGCCAGCAGCTTTGCAGGGAACCCCTACGAGCAGTACTTC.

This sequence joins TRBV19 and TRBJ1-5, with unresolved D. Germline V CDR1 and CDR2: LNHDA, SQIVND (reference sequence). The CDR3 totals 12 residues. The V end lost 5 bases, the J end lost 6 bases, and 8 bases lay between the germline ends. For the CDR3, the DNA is TGTGCCAGTAGTTACGGGGTTCAGCCCCAGCATTTT. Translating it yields CASSYGVQPQHF.